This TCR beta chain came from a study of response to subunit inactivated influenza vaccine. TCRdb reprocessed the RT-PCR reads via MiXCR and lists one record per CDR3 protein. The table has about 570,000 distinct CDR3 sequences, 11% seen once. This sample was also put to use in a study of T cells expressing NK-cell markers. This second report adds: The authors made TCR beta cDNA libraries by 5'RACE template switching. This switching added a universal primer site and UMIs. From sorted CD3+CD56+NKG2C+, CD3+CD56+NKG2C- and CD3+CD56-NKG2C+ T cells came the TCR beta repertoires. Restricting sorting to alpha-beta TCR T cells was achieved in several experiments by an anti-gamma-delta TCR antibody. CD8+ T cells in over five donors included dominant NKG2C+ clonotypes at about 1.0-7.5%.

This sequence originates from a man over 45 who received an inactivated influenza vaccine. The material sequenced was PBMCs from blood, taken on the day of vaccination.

The CDR3 loop is CANKRQNYGYTF. CDR3 DNA: TGTGCCAACAAACGGCAGAACTATGGCTACACCTTC. The chain combines TRBV12-3 or TRBV12-4 with TRBJ1-2; D gene ambiguous. This CDR3 spans 12 amino acids. Trimming stripped 10 bases from V and 2 bases from J, with 11 bases between.